This T cell receptor (beta chain) was observed in a study of CD8+ T cells in alopecia areata. In the study overall: Twice daily, treated patients received 5 to 10 mg of oral tofacitinib. Whole-study findings and limits: Researchers reported that TCR sharing among patients proved less clear than in mice, possibly HLA-linked. Scalp repertoires also include resident alphabeta T cells from normal skin. The study found higher clonality in lesional than normal scalp, especially in alopecia totalis/universalis.

This clone was seen a few times. Its matching antigen is unknown. Extraction and reverse transcription of RNA yielded cDNA as the sequencing template. Measured with immunoSEQ multiplex PCR; TCRdb has only the in-frame clones, and not every one. The data contain approximately 150,000 clones, less than 80% of them seen just once; the ten biggest clones take up over 9.5%. The CDR3 extends over 17 amino acids. Deletions cut 2 bases from V and 6 bases from J, with 19 bases between. Germline loops: CDR1 LNHDA, CDR2 SQIVND (reference sequence). The sequence was collected from a human donor with alopecia areata. The sample consisted of CD8+ T cells sorted from blood, taken at week 0. The chain recombines TRBV19 with TRBJ2-2; no definite D call. CDR3 in amino acids: CASSINRAAMASGELFF. CDR3 DNA: TGTGCCAGTAGTATAAATAGAGCAGCTATGGCGTCCGGGGAGCTGTTTTTT.